This T cell receptor beta chain is drawn from a study of blood T cell repertoires in COVID-19 (dated by TCRdb to 2018 to 2020). As for the study more broadly: The collaborator samples originated in the United States, Italy and Spain and spanned the acute and convalescent phases of COVID-19. The repertoires were made available in a free public database intended to serve as a resource for research on the immune response to SARS-CoV-2. The material from the prospective study consisted of cDNA or gDNA derived from T cells, B-cell-depleted T cells, or PBMCs. The samples were drawn from the first 160 participants of the ongoing ImmuneRACE study and from 1,254 subjects provided by 6 global collaborators. Subjects who had been exposed to COVID-19, were actively infected with it, or had recovered from it provided the deeply sampled blood TCRbeta repertoires that made up the dataset. Where available, HLA class I and class II types were taken from metadata supplied by the sample provider and were not determined by assay-based typing. The sample metadata nearly always contained a de-identified subject ID, COVID-19 status, age in years and sex.

The immunoSEQ Assay, a bias-controlled multiplex PCR, was used to amplify TCRbeta CDR3 regions from genomic DNA. The source study handled its data this way. Nucleated cell counts per sample were estimated from amplification of reference gene primers within the assay. To quantify the absolute abundance of each unique TCRbeta CDR3 rearrangement, sequence reads were collapsed and filtered. For each sample, productive Simpson clonality was calculated by taking the square root of Simpson's diversity index across productive rearrangements. TCRdb holds this immuneACCESS table with in-frame rearrangements only. Some clones are missing; in checked studies, unresolved V genes explain under half, and the rest has no known cause. V and J calls and clone size come straight from that table; D and trimming were deduced from the DNA. This sample gives just over 150,000 clones in total; 70% to 85% of them show up just once. In total, the top ten clones hold around 7% of the sample.

Points the paper makes about the study in general: The amount of clinical and demographic metadata varied by source and participant and was provided uncurated.

Turning to this clone: This clone's antigen is unknown. There are no base qualities to consult, and no much larger clone falls within one base.

Per the germline V gene (reference sequence), GTSNPN is the CDR1 and SVGIG is the CDR2. Inclusive of the bounding cysteine and phenylalanine, the CDR3 is 16 residues long. The kept DNA is CDR3 alone, 48 bases in frame from the first base. V loses 2 bases, J loses 0 bases, and the germline ends lie 17 bases apart. In Seattle, one collaborating source enrolled patients while the infection was active and tracked those patients longitudinally over the course of disease. Each collaborating institution followed its own protocols to collect whole blood in K2EDTA tubes. For TCRbeta analysis, collaborators shipped samples as frozen whole blood, isolated PBMCs, or DNA extracted from either of those sample types.

Sequenced sample: peripheral blood. The chain is assembled from TRBV30 and TRBJ2-7, with TRBD2 as a weak D call on 6 bases. This TCR came from a woman aged 40 to 50 with COVID-19, enrolled during active disease. This receptor carries the CDR3 CAWSNGRRGSSYEQYF. The nucleotides are TGTGCCTGGAGTAATGGGCGGAGGGGAAGCTCCTACGAGCAGTACTTC.